These T cell receptor beta chains were read from a single sample in a study of T-cell memory formation after mild COVID-19. MiXCR, run by TCRdb on the 5' RACE reads, gives a single entry per CDR3 protein. Here the sample spans approximately 300,000 distinct CDR3 sequences, approximately 8% being singletons. Sequenced: PBMCs or a T cell subset sorted from them (not recorded which). These receptors all come from a man younger than 35 who had mild COVID-19 (a few samples of this study predate the infection). Cell type and time point are not known. Each CDR3 is given with its conserved first and last residue. The D gene is left open where the match is weak. Part of the rows lack a size; the others show once, few, many or a class for expanded clones.

-	-	TRBJ1-1	TRBV5-1	CASSRARATEAFF	TGCGCCAGCAGCCGGGCCAGGGCAACTGAAGCTTTCTTT
-	-	TRBJ2-7	TRBV7-6	CASSLGGSLRGLHEQYF	TGTGCCAGCAGCTTAGGGGGGTCTTTGCGGGGTCTCCACGAGCAGTACTTC
many	TRBD2	TRBJ2-1	TRBV6-5	CASSYMGGNYNEQFF	TGTGCCAGCAGTTACATGGGGGGGAACTACAATGAGCAGTTCTTC
-	TRBD1	TRBJ1-1	TRBV7-9	CASSPQGGIKAFF	TGTGCCAGCAGCCCGCAGGGGGGGATTAAAGCTTTCTTT
-	-	TRBJ2-3	TRBV11-2	CASSKRPGMRTDTQYF	TGTGCCAGCAGCAAACGACCGGGAATGCGGACAGATACGCAGTATTTT
few	TRBD1	TRBJ2-5	TRBV28	CASRLNHGTVETQYF	TGTGCCAGCAGGTTAAACCATGGGACAGTTGAGACCCAGTACTTC
many	-	TRBJ1-1	TRBV7-8	CASSLTGVNTEAFF	TGTGCCAGCAGCTTGACAGGCGTTAACACTGAAGCTTTCTTT
-	-	TRBJ2-3	TRBV11-2	CASSLMGPDTQYF	TGTGCCAGCAGCTTAATGGGGCCAGATACGCAGTATTTT
-	TRBD1	TRBJ1-2	TRBV2	CASRKTGIRSDYGYTF	TGTGCCAGCAGGAAGACAGGGATACGATCGGACTATGGCTACACCTTC
few	-	TRBJ2-3	TRBV25-1	CASSEPLGTDTQYF	TGTGCCAGCAGTGAGCCGCTCGGCACAGATACGCAGTATTTT